The clone carrying this TCR beta chain was found many times. The antigen remains undetermined. This sample is part of a study of neurological immune-mediated disorders. Notes on the study in general: Expanded clones shared no identical CDR3 amino acid sequences across subjects, which suggested private TCR-beta repertoires in all groups.

Germline CDR1 and CDR2: SGHDT and YYEEEE. The CDR3 sequence is 14 residues long. V lost 3 bases and J lost 3, with 12 bases in between. The cDNA was generated by 5'RACE with 10-nucleotide random UMIs. Sequencing of 15-18 subjects in each run yielded over 170 million TCR-beta sequences. From the 5' RACE reads, TCRdb called clonotypes with MiXCR, one entry per CDR3 protein. This table has about 66,000 distinct CDR3 sequences, around 4.2% appearing once. Sequencing was performed on PBMCs. The clonotype originates from a man younger than 40 with multiple sclerosis. The J gene is TRBJ1-1, the V gene TRBV5-6; no firm D call. In nucleotides, the CDR3 is TGTGCCAGCAGCTCGCCCTTTAGGGACACTGAAGCTTTCTTT. Translating gives CASSSPFRDTEAFF.